Listed here are 15 T cell receptor beta chains from one sample, sequenced in a study of blood T cells in healthy people across ages. Next came a second PCR, run for 7 to 11 cycles, which used a sample-barcoded 5' primer along with a J-beta primer mix. TCRdb ran MiXCR on the 5' RACE reads and lists one entry per CDR3 protein. Found here are some 1.5 million distinct CDR3 sequences, approximately 39% of them singletons; the top ten hold just over 4%. The source material was blood. The receptors stem from a woman between 18 and 29 years old in good health.

This clonotype was found a few times. The V call is TRBV6-2 or TRBV6-3, the J call TRBJ2-5; D perhaps matches TRBD2 (5 bases). The length of the CDR3 is 12 residues. CDR1 is MNHEY and CDR2 is SVGEGT in the germline V gene. Trimming cost V 6 bases and J 3 bases, with 8 bases left between them. Here the CDR3 DNA reads TGTGCCAGCAGAATCGGGGAAGAGACCCAGTACTTC. Translated, it gives CASRIGEETQYF.

In its sample, this clonotype was seen many times. V gene TRBV20-1 combines with J gene TRBJ2-5; a possible D gene is TRBD2 (6 bases). Looked up from germline, CDR1 is DFQATT and CDR2 is SNEGSKA (reference sequence). The CDR3 runs 14 residues. With 3 bases removed from V and 4 bases from J, the gap between germline ends came to 15 bases. The CDR3 nucleotides read TGCAGTGCTAGGGATGGGGGAGGAGCAGAGACCCAGTACTTC. It is translated as CSARDGGGAETQYF.

This rearrangement joins TRBV20-1 to TRBJ2-1; D might be TRBD1 or TRBD2, each matching 5 bases. V lost 5 bases to trimming and J lost 7 bases, with 21 bases between them. The CDR3 covers 15 residues. The V gene's germline CDR1 is DFQATT and CDR2 SNEGSKA (reference sequence). The CDR3 sequence: CSAPSAVLRVNEQFF. The CDR3 DNA sequence: TGCAGTGCTCCCTCAGCGGTCCTCAGGGTTAATGAGCAGTTCTTC.

This chain connects TRBV7-3 to TRBJ2-3; D tentatively fits TRBD1 or TRBD2 (5 bases each). Trimming took 1 base from V and 2 from J, leaving 7 bases between them. The CDR3 has 14 residues. Germline CDR1 and CDR2: SGHTA and FQGTGA. CDR3 DNA sequence: TGTGCCAGCAGCTTAAAGGGGACCACAGATACGCAGTATTTT. Translation gives CASSLKGTTDTQYF.

CDR3 region: CASSLGQGEGYGYTF. DNA of the CDR3: TGTGCCAGCAGCTTGGGACAGGGGGAAGGCTATGGCTACACCTTC. The V gene is TRBV21-1, the J gene TRBJ1-2; the table's D call TRBD1 went unverified against the DNA. TRBV21-1 is classified as a pseudogene. The CDR3 sequence is 15 residues long.

This clonotype was seen a few times. V and J are TRBV7-3 and TRBJ2-1; D call uncertain. The germline gives CDR1 SGHTA, CDR2 FQGTGA. The V gene lost 4 bases and the J gene lost 9 bases, with 10 bases spanning the gap. The CDR3 loop spans 12 amino acids. CDR3 loop: CASSYANGEQFF. CDR3 sequence (DNA): TGTGCCAGCAGCTACGCGAATGGTGAGCAGTTCTTC.

The CDR3 DNA reads TGTGCCACCCTGTCTAGCGACTCCTACAATGAGCAGTTCTTC. Its protein is CATLSSDSYNEQFF. The chain combines TRBV6-6 with TRBJ2-1, with D possibly being TRBD2 (6 bases). From germline, CDR1 is MNHNY and CDR2 SVGAGI (reference sequence). Trimming removed 10 bases at V and 0 bases at J, with 13 bases between. CDR3 length: 14 residues.

The V and J genes are TRBV20-1 and TRBJ1-2; no firm D call. The length of the CDR3 is 12 residues. The V gene lost 5 bases and the J gene lost 1 base, with 8 bases spanning the gap. Germline loops: CDR1 DFQATT, CDR2 SNEGSKA (reference sequence). CDR3 region: CSAGVGNYGYTF. The DNA of the CDR3 is TGCAGTGCTGGTGTTGGTAACTATGGCTACACCTTC.

V gene TRBV4-1 combines with J gene TRBJ2-1, with TRBD1 as a possible D gene (6 bases). Trimming took 5 bases from V and 0 from J, leaving 17 bases between them. Per germline, CDR1 MGHRA and CDR2 YSYEKL. The CDR3 spans 17 residues. CDR3 bases: TGCGCCAGCAGCAAGAATGATGGGGGCGGCTCCTACAATGAGCAGTTCTTC. This gives the protein CASSKNDGGGSYNEQFF.

This clonotype was recorded at least ten times. V usage is TRBV29-1 and J usage is TRBJ2-1; a weak D match, TRBD1 (6 bases). CDR1 is SQVTM and CDR2 is ANQGSEA in the germline V gene. Deletions cut 7 bases from V and 6 bases from J, with 13 bases between. The CDR3 covers 12 residues. The CDR3 sequence is CSAATGPNEQFF. The CDR3 nucleotides are TGCAGCGCTGCCACAGGGCCCAATGAGCAGTTCTTC.

This clonotype showed up many times. This chain links TRBV4-3 with TRBJ2-1; possibly TRBD1 for D (6 bases). V was clipped by 0 bases and J by 0 bases, with 18 bases between them. The CDR3 runs 19 residues. Germline lookup yields CDR1 LGHNA and CDR2 YSLEER. This chain's CDR3 is CASSQDGPLGASSYNEQFF. DNA for the CDR3: TGCGCCAGCAGCCAAGATGGTCCTCTGGGGGCTAGCTCCTACAATGAGCAGTTCTTC.

This clonotype has only a few counts. The genes are TRBV12-3 or TRBV12-4 and TRBJ2-3; D may be TRBD2 (6 bases). The CDR3 consists of 16 residues. Between the trimmed V and J ends, which lost 1 base and 2 bases, there was a span of 13 bases. The CDR3: CASSLVGGLITDTQYF. For the CDR3, the DNA is TGTGCCAGCAGTTTAGTGGGGGGACTGATCACAGATACGCAGTATTTT.

The chain carries TRBV20-1 and TRBJ1-5; no clear D gene. The V end lost 4 bases, the J end lost 6 bases, and 13 bases lay between the germline ends. The CDR3 spans 13 residues. Germline V gene lookup returns CDR1 DFQATT and CDR2 SNEGSKA (reference sequence). Written as DNA, the CDR3 is TGCAGTGCTAAAGGTACCCTCGTTCAGCCCCAGCATTTT. It yields the protein CSAKGTLVQPQHF.

This rearrangement joins TRBV24-1 to TRBJ2-1; 8 nucleotides line up with TRBD1. Germline-derived CDR1 and CDR2 are KGHDR and SFDVKD. V lost 1 base to trimming and J lost 6 bases; unmatched junction nucleotides: 4. The CDR3 loop spans 15 amino acids. CDR3 DNA: TGTGCCACCAGTGATTTCTCTGGACAGGGCAATGAGCAGTTCTTC. Protein product: CATSDFSGQGNEQFF.

The chain's CDR3 is CSARIAGLRDEQFF. As DNA, the CDR3 is TGCAGTGCTAGAATCGCGGGACTCAGGGATGAGCAGTTCTTC. The gene calls are TRBV20-1 and TRBJ2-1, with a possible D match to TRBD2 (6 bases). Germline loops: CDR1 DFQATT, CDR2 SNEGSKA (reference sequence). CDR3 length equals 14 residues. Between the trimmed V and J ends, which lost 2 bases and 8 bases, there was a span of 16 bases.